This T cell receptor beta chain is from a study of Ad26.COV2.S vaccination and SARS-CoV-2 variants. Study in general: Intramuscularly, Ad26.COV2.S was given either once or twice, 56 days apart.

Treatment of the sample: approximately 18 received Ad26.COV2.S at low or high dose, single or two shots; about 5 received placebo; per-sample allocation not given. Following the first vaccine or placebo injection, samples were taken on day 63. As to this clone: The antigen is undetermined.

The CDR3 runs 15 residues. CDR1 LNHDA and CDR2 SQIVND come from the germline V gene (reference sequence). V lost 3 bases and J lost 4, with 12 bases in between. Findings of the study overall: Similar non-spike TCR breadth was observed in recipients of vaccine and of placebo.

Repertoires were generated with immunoSEQ multiplex PCR, while TCRdb's copy carries only in-frame clones and drops some. The data hold hundreds of thousands of clones, with under 90% observed a single time. The J gene is TRBJ2-2, the V gene TRBV19; D may be TRBD2 (7 bases). This TCR was sampled from a person between 18 and 65 years old who received the Ad26.COV2.S COVID-19 vaccine or a placebo. The starting material was peripheral blood, obtained in a trial of Ad26.COV2.S vaccine versus placebo. The CDR3 here is CASSISGGLTGELFF. The CDR3 DNA sequence: TGTGCCAGTAGTATCTCGGGGGGCCTCACCGGGGAGCTGTTTTTT.